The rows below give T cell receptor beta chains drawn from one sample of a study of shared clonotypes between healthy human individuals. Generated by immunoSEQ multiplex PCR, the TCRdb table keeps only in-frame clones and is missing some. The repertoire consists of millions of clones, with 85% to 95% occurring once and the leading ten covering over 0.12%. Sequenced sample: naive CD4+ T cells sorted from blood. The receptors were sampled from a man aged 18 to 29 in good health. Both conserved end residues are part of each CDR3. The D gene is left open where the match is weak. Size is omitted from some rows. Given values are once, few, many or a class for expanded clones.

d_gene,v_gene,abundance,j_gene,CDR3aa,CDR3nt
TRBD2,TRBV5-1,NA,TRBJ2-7,CASSLTSGGAAAEQYF,TGCGCCAGCAGCTTAACTAGCGGGGGGGCGGCGGCCGAGCAGTACTTC
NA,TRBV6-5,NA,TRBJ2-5,CASPGLRKTQYF,TGTGCCAGCCCGGGACTTCGGAAGACCCAGTACTTC
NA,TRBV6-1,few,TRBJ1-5,CASSDQPAGQPQHF,TGTGCCAGCAGTGACCAACCGGCTGGTCAGCCCCAGCATTTT
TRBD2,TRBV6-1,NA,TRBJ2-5,CASSGTSGPGTQYF,TGTGCCAGCAGCGGGACTAGCGGTCCCGGGACCCAGTACTTC
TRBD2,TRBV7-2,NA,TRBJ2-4,CASSLGSGGKNIQYF,TGTGCCAGCAGCTTAGGTTCGGGGGGCAAAAACATTCAGTACTTC
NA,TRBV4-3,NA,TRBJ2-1,CASSQEVSSYNEQFF,TGCGCCAGCAGCCAAGAGGTCTCCTCCTACAATGAGCAGTTCTTC
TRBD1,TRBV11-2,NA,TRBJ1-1,CASSLSGQGEAFF,TGTGCCAGCAGCTTGTCGGGACAGGGTGAAGCTTTCTTT
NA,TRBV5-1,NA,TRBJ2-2,CASSFGQHNTGELFF,TGCGCCAGCAGCTTCGGGCAGCATAACACCGGGGAGCTGTTTTTT
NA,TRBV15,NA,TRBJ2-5,CATSRGGRETQYF,TGTGCCACCAGCAGAGGGGGGCGGGAGACCCAGTACTTC
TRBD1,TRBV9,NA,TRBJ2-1,CASSVRDRGPYNEQFF,TGTGCCAGCAGCGTCAGAGACAGGGGTCCCTACAATGAGCAGTTCTTC
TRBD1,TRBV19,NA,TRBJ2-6,CASNTGGAGANVLTF,TGTGCCAGTAATACAGGGGGCGCTGGGGCCAACGTCCTGACTTTC
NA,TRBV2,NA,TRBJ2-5,CASSDRGETQYF,TGTGCCAGCAGTGACCGGGGGGAGACCCAGTACTTC
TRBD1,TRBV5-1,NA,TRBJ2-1,CASSLGTELYNEQFF,TGCGCCAGCAGCTTAGGGACAGAGCTCTACAATGAGCAGTTCTTC